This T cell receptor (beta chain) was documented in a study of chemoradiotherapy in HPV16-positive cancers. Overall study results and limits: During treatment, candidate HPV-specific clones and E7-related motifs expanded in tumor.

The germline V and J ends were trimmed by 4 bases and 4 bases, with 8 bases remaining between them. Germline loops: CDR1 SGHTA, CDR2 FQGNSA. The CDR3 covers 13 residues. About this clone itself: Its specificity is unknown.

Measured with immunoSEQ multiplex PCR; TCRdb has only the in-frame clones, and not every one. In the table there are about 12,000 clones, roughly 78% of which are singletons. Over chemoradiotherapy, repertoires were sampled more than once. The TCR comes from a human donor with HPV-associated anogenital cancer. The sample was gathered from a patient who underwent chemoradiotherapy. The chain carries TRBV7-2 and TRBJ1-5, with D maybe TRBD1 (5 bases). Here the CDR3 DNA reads TGTGCCAGCAGCTCCGGGGGGAATCAGCCCCAGCATTTT. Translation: CASSSGGNQPQHF.